This entry lists 5 T cell receptor beta chains sequenced from one sample in a study of cytomegalovirus exposure and HLA in healthy donors. Using immunoSEQ multiplex PCR, the repertoire was profiled, and TCRdb retains in-frame clones only, with some absent. The table has about 360,000 clones, about nine tenths seen once; the top ten hold 0.83%. Sequenced sample: PBMCs. These receptors all come from a woman aged 18 to 35 in good health and CMV-seronegative.

The V gene is TRBV28, the J gene TRBJ1-2; D possibly corresponds to TRBD1 (6 bases). Germline CDR1 and CDR2: MDHEN and SYDVKM. With 8 bases removed from V and 2 bases from J, the gap between germline ends came to 12 bases. The CDR3 is made up of 13 amino acids. CDR3 sequence (DNA): TGTGCCAGCTGGGACACCCTGAACTATGGCTACACCTTC. Protein: CASWDTLNYGYTF.

The chain employs TRBV2 and TRBJ2-7, with 7 bases that match TRBD2. The CDR3 consists of 12 residues. Losses at the gene ends were 10 bases for V and 4 bases for J; bases not matched to a gene: 7. CDR1 is SNHLY and CDR2 is FYNNEI in the germline V gene. This CDR3 reads CATGTKGYEQYF. In nucleotides, the CDR3 is TGTGCCACCGGGACTAAAGGGTACGAGCAGTACTTC.

This clone was counted a single time. The V gene is TRBV29-1, the J gene TRBJ2-5; 10 nucleotides agree with TRBD2. V shed 4 bases and J 5 bases; nucleotides not matched to a gene: 4. Germline V gene lookup returns CDR1 SQVTM and CDR2 ANQGSEA. This CDR3 has 13 residues. The CDR3 sequence is CSVGTSGGETQYF. The CDR3 nucleotides read TGCAGCGTTGGGACTAGCGGAGGGGAGACCCAGTACTTC.

This clone was seen a single time. The V gene is TRBV5-4, the J gene TRBJ2-7, with 10 bases matching TRBD2. The CDR3 runs to 18 residues. Looked up from germline, CDR1 is SGHNT and CDR2 is YYREEE (reference sequence). Losses at the gene ends were 3 bases for V and 4 bases for J; bases not matched to a gene: 16. Here the CDR3 reads CASSYLGGGTSASYEQYF. The CDR3 region has the DNA TGTGCCAGCAGCTATTTAGGAGGCGGGACTAGCGCCTCTTACGAGCAGTACTTC.

The table lists this clone with a count of one. This rearrangement joins TRBV19 to TRBJ2-7, with 9 nucleotides matching TRBD1. This CDR3 has 15 residues. Germline-derived CDR1 and CDR2 are LNHDA and SQIVND (reference sequence). The ends lost 4 bases at V and 4 bases at J; junction bases unmatched: 8. CDR3 residues: CASSSPTGGEYEQYF. As DNA, the CDR3 is TGTGCCAGTAGTAGCCCGACAGGGGGGGAGTACGAGCAGTACTTC.